Listed here is a single T cell receptor beta chain. What this receptor recognizes is not known. Base quality data are lacking; no much larger clone is found one base away. This sample was taken from a study of blood T cell repertoires in COVID-19 (dated by TCRdb to the early 2020s). Concerning the study at large: Collaborator samples came from the United States, Italy and Spain and covered acute and convalescent phases of COVID-19. The prospective study material was composed of cDNA or gDNA derived from T cells, B-cell-depleted T cells, or PBMCs. Where available, HLA class I and class II types were taken from metadata supplied by the sample provider and were not determined by assay-based typing. Samples were obtained from the ongoing ImmuneRACE study (first 160 participants) and from some 1,300 subjects provided by 6 global collaborators. The repertoires were released in a freely available public database intended as a resource for research on the immune response to SARS-CoV-2. Nearly every sample came with metadata listing a de-identified subject ID, COVID-19 status, age in years and sex. Subjects who had been exposed to COVID-19, were actively infected with it, or had recovered from it provided the deeply sampled blood TCRbeta repertoires that made up the dataset.

What the authors observed across the whole study: The quantity of clinical and demographic metadata differed by source and by participant and was supplied without curation.

The CDR1 and CDR2 encoded by the germline V gene are SGHRS and YFSETQ. V is trimmed back by 4 bases and J by 4 bases, and the junction contains 13 bases that no gene match accounts for. There are 16 amino acids in the CDR3, from cysteine to phenylalanine inclusive. The CDR3 DNA has 48 bases and is translated from base 1. TCRbeta CDR3 regions were amplified from genomic DNA using the immunoSEQ Assay, a bias-controlled multiplex PCR. In the original analysis: Nucleated cell counts per sample were estimated from amplification of reference gene primers within the assay. To quantify the absolute abundance of each unique TCRbeta CDR3 rearrangement, sequence reads were collapsed and filtered. For each sample, productive Simpson clonality was calculated by taking the square root of Simpson's diversity index across productive rearrangements. The clones in this table, taken by TCRdb from immuneACCESS, are in-frame only. Not every clone is retained; where verified, under half of the shortfall comes from an unresolved V gene, and the cause of the rest is unknown. The V and J calls and clone size were taken over from that table, and D and trimming were inferred from the DNA. The sample data list some 300,000 clones, and about 90% of these were observed just once. Roughly 1% of the sample is in the top ten clones.

Participants in the prospective study were enrolled through a virtual design, were aged roughly 18 to 100 years, and lived in approximately 25 United States geographic areas. In the prospective study, cohorts were assigned on the basis of participant-reported clinical history obtained from a screening survey and a study questionnaire. Recovered participants in ImmuneRACE Cohort 3 were defined by two consecutive negative NP/OP PCR tests, clearance by a healthcare professional, or resolution of symptoms. Each participant in the prospective study had whole blood, serum and a nasopharyngeal or oropharyngeal swab collected by mobile phlebotomists. Prospective study participants could optionally give additional blood draws and questionnaires over a 2-month period. Before DNA extraction, prospective study blood samples were shipped either frozen or at room temperature.

This clonotype was obtained from a woman aged 25-40 years who had recovered from COVID-19. The sequencing sample was made of PBMCs or T cells enriched from blood (not recorded which). The V and J genes are TRBV5-1 and TRBJ1-2, with 7 middle bases fitting TRBD1. The nucleotide sequence is TGCGCCAGCAGCCTAAACCCCGGGACAGCAAGCTATGGCTACACCTTC. Translation gives CASSLNPGTASYGYTF. Outside the CDR3, residues come from the reference TRBV5-1 and TRBJ1-2 proteins, so the full variable domain is: KAGVTQTPRYLIKTRGQQVTLSCSPISGHRSVSWYQQTPGQGLQFLFEYFSETQRNKGNFPGRFSGRQFSNSRSEMNVSTLELGDSALYLCASSLNPGTASYGYTFGSGTRLTVV.